The source of this T cell receptor (beta chain) is a study of blood T cell repertoires in COVID-19. Overall study context: Sources were T cells, B-cell-depleted T cells, or PBMCs; the material itself was cDNA or gDNA.

Only in-frame clones appear in the TCRdb table, and some are missing; sequencing was by immunoSEQ multiplex PCR. The data show about 39,000 clones, approximately 80% seen once. This CDR3 comprises 15 residues. CDR1 is SGHRS and CDR2 is YFSETQ in the germline V gene. Trimming cost V 0 bases and J 7 bases; bases outside gene matches: 4. The source of this sequence is a man between 60 and 75 years old in a cohort sampled during active COVID-19. This chain connects TRBV5-1 to TRBJ1-6; 7 positions match TRBD1. Sequencing used peripheral blood. CDR3 nucleotide sequence: TGCGCCAGCAGCTTGGATCCAGGGGGAAATTCACCCCTCCACTTT. Translating gives CASSLDPGGNSPLHF.